The 18 T cell receptor beta chains listed next were all sequenced from one sample in a study of shared clonotypes between healthy human individuals. Libraries were prepared by immunoSEQ multiplex PCR; TCRdb keeps only in-frame clonotypes and omits some of them. The table includes some 1.1 million clones, 70% to 85% detected once. The source material was memory CD4+ T cells from PBMCs. As to subset: CD45RA-negative fraction. These receptors were obtained from a man between 18 and 35 years old in good health. Some clones in this sample may be carry-over from other donors' samples.

The J gene is TRBJ2-5, the V gene TRBV11-2; a weak D match, TRBD1 (6 bases). The end of the DNA aligns better with TRBJ2-7, so the J call may be wrong. Germline-derived CDR1 and CDR2 are SGHAT and FQNNGV. The CDR3 is 14 residues long. Here the CDR3 reads CASSRRQDPSEQYF. CDR3 nucleotides: TGTGCCAGCAGCCGTCGACAGGACCCTAGCGAGCAGTACTTC.

The J gene is TRBJ2-7, the V gene TRBV18, with unresolved D. V was shortened by 0 bases and J by 7 bases, with 13 bases between the two germline ends. CDR1 KGHSH and CDR2 LQKENI come from the germline V gene. The CDR3 covers 14 residues. Written as DNA, the CDR3 is TGTGCCAGCTCACCACCGAGCTCGGTTGTTGAGCAGTACTTC. The encoded protein is CASSPPSSVVEQYF. The complete variable domain, with remaining parts taken from reference TRBV18 and TRBJ2-7, reads NAGVMQNPRHLVRRRGQEARLRCSPMKGHSHVYWYRQLPEEGLKFMVYLQKENIIDESGMPKERFSAEFPKEGPSILRIQQVVRGDSAAYFCASSPPSSVVEQYFGPGTRLTVT.

The chain joins TRBV7-2 to TRBJ1-1; D perhaps matches TRBD1 (5 bases). Trimming took 1 base from V and 4 from J, leaving 13 bases between them. The CDR3 is 15 amino acids. Germline-derived CDR1 and CDR2 are SGHTA and FQGNSA. DNA for the CDR3: TGTGCCAGCAGCTTAGGGGGCGCGATGGTCACTGAAGCTTTCTTT. This sequence encodes CASSLGGAMVTEAFF.

For this clone: In the same sample, other DNA sequences code for this CDR3. The V call is TRBV2, the J call TRBJ2-2; D gene ambiguous. Per germline, CDR1 SNHLY and CDR2 FYNNEI. The V end was cut by 1 base, the J end by 5 bases, with 5 bases between. The CDR3 runs 13 residues. The CDR3 DNA reads as TGTGCCAGCAGTGAAGTGGGTACCGGGGAGCTGTTTTTT. It specifies CASSEVGTGELFF. Together with reference TRBV2 and TRBJ2-2, the CDR3 gives the full variable domain: EPEVTQTPSHQVTQMGQEVILRCVPISNHLYFYWYRQILGQKVEFLVSFYNNEISEKSEIFDDQFSVERPDGSNFTLKIRSTKLEDSAMYFCASSEVGTGELFFGEGSRLTVL.

The rearrangement links TRBV19 to TRBJ2-3; 7 nucleotides match TRBD1. J was trimmed by 4 bases and V by 5 bases; bases with no gene match: 9. Germline loops: CDR1 LNHDA, CDR2 SQIVND (reference sequence). The CDR3 spans 15 residues. CDR3 nucleotide sequence: TGTGCCAGTAGTGCCATTAGACAGGGCCCAGATACGCAGTATTTT. It yields the protein CASSAIRQGPDTQYF.

V and J are TRBV6-6 and TRBJ2-5; 8 positions match TRBD1. Germline lookup yields CDR1 MNHNY and CDR2 SVGAGI (reference sequence). This CDR3 region has 13 residues. After removal of 10 bases from V and 5 bases from J, the junction contained 9 bases not matched to a gene. The CDR3 bases are TGTGCCACGCAAACAGGGGGGAGGGAGACCCAGTACTTC. It yields the protein CATQTGGRETQYF.

As for this clone: Other DNA sequences within the sample encode an identical CDR3. V is TRBV28 and J is TRBJ1-4; D uncertain. The CDR3 consists of 12 residues. Germline V gene data show CDR1 as MDHEN and CDR2 as SYDVKM. V was cut by 1 base and J by 8 bases, with 5 bases left in between. The CDR3 is CASSLFSEKLFF. CDR3 coding DNA: TGTGCCAGCAGTTTATTTTCCGAAAAACTGTTTTTT.

About this clone: One junction end disagrees with the germline gene, perhaps due to a read error. The chain employs TRBV4-1 and TRBJ2-2; 14 bases fit TRBD2. This CDR3 region has 18 residues. Germline loops: CDR1 MGHRA, CDR2 YSYEKL. The CDR3 is CASSQGGLAGVGTEELFF. The CDR3 coding sequence is TGCGCCAGCAGCCAAGGGGGACTAGCGGGAGTGGGTACCGAGGAGCTGTTTTTT.

About this clone: A far larger clone is a single base away, which makes a read error likely. The chain links TRBV11-2 to TRBJ2-5; D gene unclear. V was trimmed by 2 bases and J by 1 base, leaving 5 bases between them. The CDR3 contains 13 residues. Per the germline V gene, CDR1 is SGHAT and CDR2 is FQNNGV. CDR3 amino acids: CASSLWSQETQYF. CDR3 nucleotide sequence: TGTGCCAGCAGCTTATGGTCCCAAGAGACCCAGTACTTC. Complete variable domain (other parts from reference TRBV11-2 and TRBJ2-5): EAGVAQSPRYKIIEKRQSVAFWCNPISGHATLYWYQQILGQGPKLLIQFQNNGVVDDSQLPKDRFSAERLKGVDSTLKIQPAKLEDSAVYLCASSLWSQETQYFGPGTRLLVL.

The CDR3 DNA reads as TGTGCCAGCAGACCAACAGGGGGAGCCTACGAGCAGTACTTC. Residues: CASRPTGGAYEQYF. This chain links TRBV28 with TRBJ2-7; 8 nucleotides agree with TRBD1. The CDR3 contains 14 residues. Germline CDR1 reads MDHEN; CDR2 reads SYDVKM. V lost 6 bases and J lost 2; bases outside the gene matches: 6. Full variable domain (remainder filled in from reference TRBV28 and TRBJ2-7): DVKVTQSSRYLVKRTGEKVFLECVQDMDHENMFWYRQDPGLGLRLIYFSYDVKMKEKGDIPEGYSVSREKKERFSLILESASTNQTSMYLCASRPTGGAYEQYFGPGTRLTVT.

This clone showed up just a few times. Distinct nucleotide sequences in the sample also encode this CDR3. The chain couples TRBV5-1 to TRBJ2-7; 9 bases fit TRBD2. There are 14 residues in the CDR3. Germline V gene lookup returns CDR1 SGHRS and CDR2 YFSETQ. With V trimmed by 4 bases and J by 4 bases, 6 bases remained unmatched. The CDR3: CASSPTSGSYEQYF. The CDR3 nucleotides are TGCGCCAGCAGCCCCACTAGCGGGTCTTACGAGCAGTACTTC.

This clone was detected a few times. The DNA of the CDR3 is TGTGCCAGCTCACCACACAAGGATGATGAAGCTTTCTTT. It encodes CASSPHKDDEAFF. This chain connects TRBV18 to TRBJ1-1, with D hard to call. The V and J ends lost 1 base and 7 bases respectively, with 10 bases between them. The CDR3 extends over 13 amino acids. Germline V gene data show CDR1 as KGHSH and CDR2 as LQKENI.

V is TRBV5-1 and J is TRBJ2-7; D call uncertain. Germline values: CDR1 SGHRS, CDR2 YFSETQ. This CDR3 comprises 10 residues. V dropped 8 bases and J dropped 5 bases, with 8 bases sitting between them. CDR3 bases: TGCGCCAGAAAGCATAACGAGCAGTACTTC. It is translated as CARKHNEQYF.

This chain connects TRBV7-3 to TRBJ2-1; unclear D gene. CDR3 length: 13 amino acids. Germline-derived CDR1 and CDR2 are SGHTA and FQGTGA. V was trimmed by 8 bases and J by 3 bases, leaving 11 bases between them. CDR3 loop: CASSDWGYNEQFF. The CDR3 bases are TGTGCCAGCTCCGATTGGGGCTACAATGAGCAGTTCTTC.

The chain links TRBV18 to TRBJ1-3; D unresolved. Germline CDR1 KGHSH, CDR2 LQKENI. Deletions cut 3 bases from V and 2 bases from J, with 8 bases between. The CDR3 is made up of 14 amino acids. CDR3 DNA: TGTGCCAGCTCACCTGACAATGCTGGAAACACCATATATTTT. The encoded protein is CASSPDNAGNTIYF. Full variable domain (missing parts from reference TRBV18 and TRBJ1-3): NAGVMQNPRHLVRRRGQEARLRCSPMKGHSHVYWYRQLPEEGLKFMVYLQKENIIDESGMPKERFSAEFPKEGPSILRIQQVVRGDSAAYFCASSPDNAGNTIYFGEGSWLTVV.

The CDR3 nucleotides read TGTGCCAGCAGCTCTATCTGGAGTCAGACCCAGTACTTC. Translating gives CASSSIWSQTQYF. The J gene is TRBJ2-5, the V gene TRBV7-2; D call uncertain. V was shortened by 4 bases and J by 6 bases, with 12 bases between the two germline ends. Germline CDR1 SGHTA, CDR2 FQGNSA. The CDR3 is 13 residues long.

V and J are TRBV5-4 and TRBJ2-3; 12 nucleotides align to TRBD2. V gave up 4 bases and J gave up 4 bases; unmatched junction bases: 13. Germline values: CDR1 SGHNT, CDR2 YYREEE (reference sequence). The CDR3 contains 18 residues. CDR3 amino acids: CASSPWTSGEGGADTQYF. In DNA form, the CDR3 reads TGTGCCAGCAGCCCCTGGACTAGCGGGGAAGGGGGGGCAGATACGCAGTATTTT. Supplemented by reference TRBV5-4 and TRBJ2-3, the full variable domain reads ETGVTQSPTHLIKTRGQQVTLRCSSQSGHNTVSWYQQALGQGPQFIFQYYREEENGRGNFPPRFSGLQFPNYSSELNVNALELDDSALYLCASSPWTSGEGGADTQYFGPGTRLTVL.

The chain carries TRBV5-1 and TRBJ1-3; D is perhaps TRBD1 (6 bases). The germline V gene has CDR1 SGHRS and CDR2 YFSETQ. The CDR3 sequence is 15 residues long. Trimming cost V 4 bases and J 8 bases, with 19 bases left between them. The CDR3: CASSDASGATDTIYF. CDR3 sequence (DNA): TGCGCCAGCAGCGATGCTTCAGGGGCGACCGACACCATATATTTT.